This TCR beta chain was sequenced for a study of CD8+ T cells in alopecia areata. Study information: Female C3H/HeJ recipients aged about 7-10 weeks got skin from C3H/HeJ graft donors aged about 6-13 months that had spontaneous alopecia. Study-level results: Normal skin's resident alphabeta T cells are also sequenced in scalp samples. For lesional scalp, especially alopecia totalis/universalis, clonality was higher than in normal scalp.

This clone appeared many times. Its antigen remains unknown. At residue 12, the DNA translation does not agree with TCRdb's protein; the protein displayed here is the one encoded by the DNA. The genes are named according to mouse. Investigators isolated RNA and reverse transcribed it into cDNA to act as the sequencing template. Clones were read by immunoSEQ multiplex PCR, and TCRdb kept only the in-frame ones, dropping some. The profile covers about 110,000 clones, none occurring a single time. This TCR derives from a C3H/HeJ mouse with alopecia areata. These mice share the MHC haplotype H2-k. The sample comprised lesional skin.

The CDR3 spells CTCSAQHNSGNTLYF. The CDR3 bases that were read are TGCACCTGCAGTGCACAACATAATTCTGGAAATACG. The chain carries TRBV1 and TRBJ1-3; D unclear. Read sequence stops 3 residues before the CDR3 end, and the germline J gene provides the missing end. V lost 2 bases and J lost 0, with 8 bases in between. Per the germline V gene, CDR1 is NSQYPW and CDR2 is LRSPGD (reference sequence). CDR3 size: 15 residues.